One sample yielded the 32 T cell receptor beta chains listed below, sequenced in a study of technical replicates of blood from several donors. Generated by immunoSEQ multiplex PCR, the TCRdb table keeps only in-frame clones and is missing some. The sample has just over 80,000 clones; 90% to 95% are singletons. The sequencing sample was made of T cells isolated from PBMCs. Every receptor here comes from a human donor in good health.

This chain links TRBV5-1 with TRBJ2-1; 10 bases line up with TRBD2. CDR3 length: 15 amino acids. Looked up from germline, CDR1 is SGHRS and CDR2 is YFSETQ. With 3 bases clipped from V and 0 bases from J, the junction kept 0 bases outside the gene matches. CDR3 in amino acids: CASSSSGSSYNEQFF. The CDR3 bases are TGCGCCAGCAGCTCTAGCGGGAGCTCCTACAATGAGCAGTTCTTC.

This chain links TRBV30 with TRBJ1-1; D is undetermined. Trimming removed 2 bases at V and 1 base at J, with 8 bases between. Germline loops: CDR1 GTSNPN, CDR2 SVGIG (reference sequence). The CDR3 covers 13 residues. CDR3 amino acids: CAWSHSGNTEAFF. CDR3 DNA sequence: TGTGCCTGGAGTCACAGCGGGAACACTGAAGCTTTCTTT. The full variable domain, completed using reference TRBV30 and TRBJ1-1, is SQTIHQWPATLVQPVGSPLSLECTVEGTSNPNLYWYRQAAGRGLQLLFYSVGIGQISSEVPQNLSASRPQDRQFILSSKKLLLSDSGFYLCAWSHSGNTEAFFGQGTRLTVV.

The genes are TRBV25-1 and TRBJ1-5; the D gene is possibly TRBD1 (6 bases). The length of the CDR3 is 15 residues. The germline CDR1 and CDR2 sequences are MGHDK and SYGVNS. V was shortened by 3 bases and J by 3 bases, with 12 bases between the two germline ends. The CDR3 sequence: CASSEPQGNNQPQHF. DNA for the CDR3: TGTGCCAGCAGTGAGCCACAGGGTAACAATCAGCCCCAGCATTTT.

The gene calls are TRBV15 and TRBJ2-3, with D unresolved. The V and J ends lost 4 bases and 5 bases respectively, with 10 bases between them. Germline V lookup: CDR1 LNHNV, CDR2 YYDKDF (reference sequence). The CDR3 has 13 residues. CDR3 protein: CATSTNLGDTQYF. DNA of the CDR3: TGTGCCACCAGCACAAACCTAGGAGATACGCAGTATTTT.

The chain uses TRBV4-1 and TRBJ2-3, with 10 bases identical to TRBD1. The CDR3 consists of 16 residues. J lost 6 bases, V lost 6 bases, and 12 bases had no gene match. The V gene's germline CDR1 is MGHRA and CDR2 YSYEKL. This CDR3 reads CASSQTGDRGPDTQYF. CDR3 nucleotides: TGCGCCAGCAGTCAGACCGGGGACAGGGGTCCCGATACGCAGTATTTT.

This chain links TRBV30 with TRBJ2-1; no reliable D call. CDR1 is GTSNPN and CDR2 is SVGIG in the germline V gene (reference sequence). This CDR3 has 12 residues. Deletions cut 0 bases from V and 7 bases from J, with 7 bases between. The CDR3 spells CAWSVPFNEQFF. The CDR3 DNA sequence: TGTGCCTGGAGTGTCCCTTTTAATGAGCAGTTCTTC.

This clone came up a few times. The V and J genes are TRBV29-1 and TRBJ2-2, with 15 bases fitting TRBD2. The CDR3 runs 16 residues. The V segment lost 6 bases and the J segment 7 bases; nucleotides outside the gene matches: 9. Per the germline V gene, CDR1 is SQVTM and CDR2 is ANQGSEA. CDR3 DNA sequence: TGCAGCGTCTGGGGACTAGCGGGAGGTCTGGGCGGGGAGCTGTTTTTT. As protein: CSVWGLAGGLGGELFF.

The chain employs TRBV5-8 and TRBJ2-1; 11 bases are shared with TRBD2. The V gene end was trimmed by 3 bases and the J gene end by 8 bases; junction bases not matched to a gene: 10. Germline CDR1 and CDR2: SGHTS and YDEGEE. The CDR3 is 16 residues long. CDR3 protein: CASSWIPGLAVDEQFF. CDR3 nucleotide sequence: TGTGCCAGCAGCTGGATACCGGGACTAGCGGTGGATGAGCAGTTCTTC. Filled out from reference TRBV5-8 and TRBJ2-1, the complete variable domain reads EAGVTQSPTHLIKTRGQQATLRCSPISGHTSVYWYQQALGLGLQFLLWYDEGEERNRGNFPPRFSGRQFPNYSSELNVNALELEDSALYLCASSWIPGLAVDEQFFGPGTRLTVL.

The chain joins TRBV27 to TRBJ1-2, with 10 positions matching TRBD1. Trimming removed 4 bases from V and 7 bases from J; junction bases left unmatched: 9. Germline V lookup: CDR1 MNHEY, CDR2 SMNVEV (reference sequence). This CDR3 has 15 amino acids. The CDR3 region is CASSYTGTGVGGYTF. The DNA of the CDR3 is TGTGCCAGCAGTTACACCGGGACAGGGGTTGGTGGCTACACCTTC.

The chain joins TRBV9 to TRBJ1-3, with D unresolved. The CDR3 sequence is 17 residues long. Trimming cost V 0 bases and J 0 bases, with 13 bases left between them. Germline V gives CDR1 SGDLS, CDR2 YYNGEE. The CDR3 is CASSVESLQVSGNTIYF. Here the CDR3 DNA reads TGTGCCAGCAGCGTAGAGTCCTTGCAGGTCTCTGGAAACACCATATATTTT.

The chain couples TRBV19 to TRBJ2-7; a weak D match, TRBD1 (6 bases). V was pared by 6 bases and J by 5 bases, with 14 bases between. The length of the CDR3 is 13 residues. Germline lookup yields CDR1 LNHDA and CDR2 SQIVND (reference sequence). CDR3 nucleotide sequence: TGTGCCAGTAGCCTACAGGGCATAGACGAGCAGTACTTC. Protein sequence: CASSLQGIDEQYF.

This sequence joins TRBV5-1 and TRBJ1-4; maybe TRBD1 (5 bases). The CDR3 runs 13 residues. V shed 5 bases and J shed 6 bases, with 11 bases lying between them. Germline CDR1 reads SGHRS; CDR2 reads YFSETQ. The DNA of the CDR3 is TGCGCCAGCAGTGGAGGGGCCGATGAAAAACTGTTTTTT. Its protein product is CASSGGADEKLFF.

The gene calls are TRBV7-2 and TRBJ1-5; D perhaps matches TRBD1 (6 bases). V shed 6 bases and J shed 3 bases, with 12 bases lying between them. Germline CDR1 is SGHTA and CDR2 is FQGNSA. The CDR3 loop spans 14 amino acids. The CDR3 DNA sequence: TGTGCCAGCAGTTCGGACAGTTTCAATCAGCCCCAGCATTTT. It is translated as CASSSDSFNQPQHF.

V and J are TRBV9 and TRBJ2-7; 7 bases agree with TRBD2. Germline CDR1 reads SGDLS; CDR2 reads YYNGEE. CDR3 size: 14 residues. J was trimmed by 3 bases and V by 0 bases; bases with no gene match: 3. The DNA for the CDR3 is TGTGCCAGCAGCGTAGGGACTAGGATCTACGAGCAGTACTTC. Translating it yields CASSVGTRIYEQYF.

The chain joins TRBV28 to TRBJ2-3; 8 bases are shared with TRBD2. Germline lookup yields CDR1 MDHEN and CDR2 SYDVKM. J gave up 8 bases and V 7 bases, and 11 bases lay outside the gene matches. CDR3 length equals 14 residues. CDR3 sequence: CASTPGLVSGTQYF. The CDR3 nucleotides read TGTGCCAGCACACCGGGACTAGTCTCGGGTACGCAGTATTTT.

The chain uses TRBV7-9 and TRBJ2-1; possibly TRBD2 for D (5 bases). Germline-derived CDR1 and CDR2 are SEHNR and FQNEAQ (reference sequence). There are 15 residues in the CDR3. With 0 bases removed from V and 5 bases from J, the gap between germline ends came to 11 bases. Written as DNA, the CDR3 is TGTGCCAGCAGCTTAGCATGGATAGCGAACAATGAGCAGTTCTTC. It encodes CASSLAWIANNEQFF.

DNA for the CDR3: TGCAGCGCTGGACTAGCGGGAGTTACAGATACGCAGTATTTT. It yields the protein CSAGLAGVTDTQYF. V usage is TRBV29-1 and J usage is TRBJ2-3, with 13 nucleotides matching TRBD2. V was pared by 7 bases and J by 3 bases, with 4 bases of the junction left unmatched. The CDR3 is made up of 14 amino acids. Germline CDR1 reads SQVTM; CDR2 reads ANQGSEA.

V is TRBV2 and J is TRBJ2-7; 8 bases fit TRBD2. CDR3 length equals 14 residues. Germline CDR1 reads SNHLY; CDR2 reads FYNNEI. V shed 5 bases and J 2 bases; nucleotides not matched to a gene: 5. CDR3 residues: CASSTAGRAYEQYF. CDR3 bases: TGTGCCAGCAGTACTGCCGGGAGGGCCTACGAGCAGTACTTC.

The chain uses TRBV7-2 and TRBJ2-3; TRBD2 matches 11 bases. Germline V CDR1 and CDR2: SGHTA, FQGNSA. This CDR3 contains 15 residues. J was trimmed by 4 bases and V by 6 bases; bases with no gene match: 6. CDR3 sequence (DNA): TGTGCCAGCAGACCAGGACTAGCGGGCTCAGATACGCAGTATTTT. Translating it yields CASRPGLAGSDTQYF.

The chain couples TRBV11-2 to TRBJ2-7; D is unclear. Looked up from germline, CDR1 is SGHAT and CDR2 is FQNNGV. The CDR3 consists of 14 residues. The V end was cut by 0 bases, the J end by 3 bases, with 9 bases between. The CDR3 here is CASSLDDGHYEQYF. The CDR3 DNA is TGTGCCAGCAGCTTAGACGATGGGCACTACGAGCAGTACTTC.

The chain couples TRBV28 to TRBJ2-5; 7 bases match TRBD2. Germline CDR1 reads MDHEN; CDR2 reads SYDVKM. After removal of 7 bases from V and 5 bases from J, the junction contained 13 bases not matched to a gene. The CDR3 spans 15 residues. The CDR3 region is CASKKGGYRGETQYF. CDR3 DNA sequence: TGTGCCAGCAAGAAGGGAGGGTACCGGGGGGAGACCCAGTACTTC.

This chain connects TRBV19 to TRBJ2-7, with D possibly matching TRBD2 (6 bases). The CDR3 totals 13 residues. V was shortened by 10 bases and J by 6 bases, with 19 bases between the two germline ends. Looked up from germline, CDR1 is LNHDA and CDR2 is SQIVND (reference sequence). As DNA, the CDR3 is TGTGCCACCCAGGAGGGACCCAACCGCGAGCAGTACTTC. It codes for CATQEGPNREQYF. The whole variable domain, filled in from reference TRBV19 and TRBJ2-7, reads DGGITQSPKYLFRKEGQNVTLSCEQNLNHDAMYWYRQDPGQGLRLIYYSQIVNDFQKGDIAEGYSVSREKKESFPLTVTSAQKNPTAFYLCATQEGPNREQYFGPGTRLTVT.

The chain has TRBV18 and TRBJ1-1; D is ambiguous. Germline-derived CDR1 and CDR2 are KGHSH and LQKENI. The ends were cut back, 1 base at V and 7 bases at J, with 10 bases in the middle. CDR3 size: 13 residues. The CDR3 protein is CASSPLTHFEAFF. In DNA, the CDR3 is TGTGCCAGCTCACCACTGACTCATTTTGAAGCTTTCTTT.

This chain joins TRBV7-2 and TRBJ1-4; unclear D gene. The CDR3 totals 13 residues. Germline assignment: CDR1 SGHTA and CDR2 FQGNSA. V lost 5 bases and J 5 bases, leaving 9 bases between the germline ends. The CDR3 is CASSPPGNEKLFF. In DNA, the CDR3 is TGTGCCAGCAGCCCACCGGGGAATGAAAAACTGTTTTTT.

V usage is TRBV25-1 and J usage is TRBJ2-1, with a tentative D call TRBD1 (6 bases). Trimming pared 3 bases from V and 3 bases from J, leaving 12 bases between. There are 15 residues in the CDR3. In germline, CDR1 is MGHDK, CDR2 SYGVNS. The CDR3 nucleotides read TGTGCCAGCAGTGAGGGCAGGGGTGTCTACAATGAGCAGTTCTTC. It translates to CASSEGRGVYNEQFF.

The rearrangement links TRBV5-1 to TRBJ1-2, with TRBD1 matching over 7 bases. V trimming: 2 bases; J trimming: 3 bases; junction bases outside the gene matches: 10. The CDR3 contains 16 residues. Germline CDR1 and CDR2: SGHRS and YFSETQ. CDR3 residues: CASSFDGGQDHYGYTF. The CDR3 DNA reads as TGCGCCAGCAGCTTCGATGGAGGACAGGACCACTATGGCTACACCTTC.

This chain's CDR3 is CASSLAPSGKADTQYF. The CDR3 nucleotides read TGTGCCAGCAGCTTGGCCCCTAGCGGGAAAGCAGATACGCAGTATTTT. V usage is TRBV5-4 and J usage is TRBJ2-3; 9 nucleotides match TRBD2. The CDR3 has 16 amino acids. CDR1 and CDR2 from the germline V gene are SGHNT and YYREEE (reference sequence). The J segment lost 4 bases and the V segment lost 0 bases, leaving 6 bases of the junction unmatched. Together with reference TRBV5-4 and TRBJ2-3, the CDR3 gives the full variable domain: ETGVTQSPTHLIKTRGQQVTLRCSSQSGHNTVSWYQQALGQGPQFIFQYYREEENGRGNFPPRFSGLQFPNYSSELNVNALELDDSALYLCASSLAPSGKADTQYFGPGTRLTVL.

The CDR3 DNA follows: TGCGCCAGCAGCTCCCTACAGGGGGCATCCTACGAGCAGTACTTC. Residues: CASSSLQGASYEQYF. V is TRBV5-1 and J is TRBJ2-7; TRBD1 matches 9 bases. In germline, CDR1 is SGHRS, CDR2 YFSETQ. The ends lost 3 bases at V and 1 base at J; junction bases unmatched: 5. The CDR3 sequence is 15 residues long.

The chain carries TRBV6-1 and TRBJ2-2; 9 nucleotides align to TRBD2. The CDR3 runs 14 residues. Germline CDR1 is MNHNS and CDR2 is SASEGT. With V trimmed by 9 bases and J by 3 bases, 5 bases remained unmatched. Written as DNA, the CDR3 is TGTGCCAGTAAGCGGGAGGACCACACCGGGGAGCTGTTTTTT. This gives the protein CASKREDHTGELFF.

The chain uses TRBV11-2 and TRBJ2-7; tentative D call: TRBD1 (6 bases). CDR1 and CDR2 from the germline V gene are SGHAT and FQNNGV. Trimming removed 8 bases from V and 3 bases from J, with 29 bases in between. The CDR3 has 18 residues. The CDR3 sequence: CASPLDPLGAARIYEQYF. CDR3 nucleotide sequence: TGTGCCAGCCCCTTAGACCCGCTGGGGGCCGCTCGAATCTACGAGCAGTACTTC.

This clone was seen a few times. The V and J genes are TRBV28 and TRBJ2-3; 8 bases line up with TRBD2. Unmatched junction bases numbered 3, after V lost 2 bases and J lost 11 bases. The CDR3 length is 12 residues. Germline V gene sequence: CDR1 MDHEN, CDR2 SYDVKM. CDR3 DNA: TGTGCCAGCAGTTTAGGACTAGCTCAGCAGTATTTT. It codes for CASSLGLAQQYF.

The rearrangement links TRBV9 to TRBJ2-3, with D maybe TRBD2 (7 bases). This CDR3 is built from 14 residues. Trimming left V 9 bases short and J 5 bases short, with 19 bases between. The germline V gene encodes CDR1 SGDLS and CDR2 YYNGEE. The CDR3: CATEGGPTGDTQYF. As DNA, the CDR3 is TGTGCCACCGAGGGGGGGCCCACTGGAGATACGCAGTATTTT.